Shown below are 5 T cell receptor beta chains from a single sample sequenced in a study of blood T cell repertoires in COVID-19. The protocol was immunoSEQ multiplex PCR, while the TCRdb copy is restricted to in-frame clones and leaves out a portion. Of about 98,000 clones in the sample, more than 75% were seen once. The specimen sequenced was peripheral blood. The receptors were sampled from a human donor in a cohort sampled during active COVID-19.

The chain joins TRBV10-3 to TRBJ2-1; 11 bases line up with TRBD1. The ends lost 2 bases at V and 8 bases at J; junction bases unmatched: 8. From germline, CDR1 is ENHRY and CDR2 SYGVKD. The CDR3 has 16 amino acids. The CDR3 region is CAISEPGQGASHEQFF. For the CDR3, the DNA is TGTGCCATCAGTGAGCCTGGACAGGGGGCTAGCCATGAGCAGTTCTTC.

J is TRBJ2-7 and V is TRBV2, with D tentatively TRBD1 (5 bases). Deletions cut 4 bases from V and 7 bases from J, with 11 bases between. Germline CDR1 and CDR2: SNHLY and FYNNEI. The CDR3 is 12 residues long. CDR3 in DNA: TGTGCCAGCAGTGGACAGAGTGAGGAGCAGTACTTC. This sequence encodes CASSGQSEEQYF.

CDR3 sequence (DNA): TGTGCCAGCAGCCAAGGGACTAGCGGCCTCGGTTACACAGATACGCAGTATTTT. The encoded protein is CASSQGTSGLGYTDTQYF. The chain uses TRBV4-2 and TRBJ2-3, with 10 bases fitting TRBD2. Germline CDR1 and CDR2: LGHNA and YNFKEQ. With 1 base clipped from V and 2 bases from J, the junction kept 9 bases outside the gene matches. The CDR3 loop spans 18 amino acids.

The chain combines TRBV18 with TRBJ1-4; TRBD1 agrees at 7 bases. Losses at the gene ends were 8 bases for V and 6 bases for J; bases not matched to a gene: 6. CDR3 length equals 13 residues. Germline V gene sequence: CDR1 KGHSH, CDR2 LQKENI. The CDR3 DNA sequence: TGTGCCAGCCAACAGGGGAAGGATGAAAAACTGTTTTTT. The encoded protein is CASQQGKDEKLFF.

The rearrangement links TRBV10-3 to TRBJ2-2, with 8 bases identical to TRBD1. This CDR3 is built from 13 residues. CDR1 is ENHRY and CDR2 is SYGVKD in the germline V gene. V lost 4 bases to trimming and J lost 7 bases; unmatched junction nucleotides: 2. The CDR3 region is CAISGQGFGELFF. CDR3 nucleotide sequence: TGTGCCATCAGTGGACAGGGGTTCGGGGAGCTGTTTTTT.